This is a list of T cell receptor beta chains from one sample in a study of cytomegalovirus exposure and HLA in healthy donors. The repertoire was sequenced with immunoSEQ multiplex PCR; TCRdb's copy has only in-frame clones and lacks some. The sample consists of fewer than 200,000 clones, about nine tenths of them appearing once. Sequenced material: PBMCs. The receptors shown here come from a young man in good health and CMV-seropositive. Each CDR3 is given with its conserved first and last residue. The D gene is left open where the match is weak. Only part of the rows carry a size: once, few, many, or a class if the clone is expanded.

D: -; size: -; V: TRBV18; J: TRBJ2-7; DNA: TGTGCCAGCTCAAACAGCGTAGACTCCTACGAGCAGTACTTC; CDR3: CASSNSVDSYEQYF
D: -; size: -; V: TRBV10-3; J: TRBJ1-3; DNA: TGTGCCATCAATGACCCGAACTCTGGAAACACCATATATTTT; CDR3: CAINDPNSGNTIYF
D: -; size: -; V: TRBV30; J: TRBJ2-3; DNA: TGTGCCTGGAGTCACTGGACTGTGAGCTCGGACACTACGCAGTATTTT; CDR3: CAWSHWTVSSDTTQYF
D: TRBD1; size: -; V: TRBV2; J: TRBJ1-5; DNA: TGTGCCAGCAGGATTTCTGCAGGGGGCAATAGCAATCAGCCCCAGCATTTT; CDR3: CASRISAGGNSNQPQHF
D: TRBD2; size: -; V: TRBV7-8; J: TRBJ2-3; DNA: TGTGCCAGCAGCTCCCGACTAGCGGGGGGCACAGATACGCAGTATTTT; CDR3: CASSSRLAGGTDTQYF
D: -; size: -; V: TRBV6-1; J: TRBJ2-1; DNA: TGTGCCAGCAGTGAGTCGTTGGGTGATGGAGGCGGCTACAATGAGCAGTTCTTC; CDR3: CASSESLGDGGGYNEQFF
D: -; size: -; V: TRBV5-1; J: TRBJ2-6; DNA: TGCGCCAGCAGCTTGGGGACCGAAACTGGGGCCAACGTCCTGACTTTC; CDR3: CASSLGTETGANVLTF
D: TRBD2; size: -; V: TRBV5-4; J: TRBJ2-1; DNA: TGTGCCAGCAGCCTTAGCGGGATCCTTGAGCAGTTCTTC; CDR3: CASSLSGILEQFF
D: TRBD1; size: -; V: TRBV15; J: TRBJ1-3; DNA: TGTGCCACCAGCCTGGACAGGGGCTCTGGAAACACCATATATTTT; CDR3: CATSLDRGSGNTIYF
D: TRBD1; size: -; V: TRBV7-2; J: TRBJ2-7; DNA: TGTGCCAGCAGTGCTTTGGACAGGCCCTACGAGCAGTACTTC; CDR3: CASSALDRPYEQYF
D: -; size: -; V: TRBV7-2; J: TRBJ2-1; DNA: TGTGCCAGCAGCTTAGCTGGTGGGGCTGAGCAGTTCTTC; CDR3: CASSLAGGAEQFF
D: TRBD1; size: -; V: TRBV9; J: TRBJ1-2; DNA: TGTGCCAGCAGCGGCCTGGACAGGTGGAGCTATGGCTACACCTTC; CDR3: CASSGLDRWSYGYTF
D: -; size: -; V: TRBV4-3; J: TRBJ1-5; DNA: TGCGCCAGCAGCCAATCGGCAGTACAGCCCCAGCATTTT; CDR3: CASSQSAVQPQHF
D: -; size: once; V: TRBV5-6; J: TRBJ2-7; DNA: TGTGCCAGCAGCTCTCCCCTCAGGAGCTCCTACGAGCAGTACTTC; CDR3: CASSSPLRSSYEQYF
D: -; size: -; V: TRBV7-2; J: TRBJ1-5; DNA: TGTGCCAGCAGCTTAGACTGGGGGGGCCAGCCCCAGCATTTT; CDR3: CASSLDWGGQPQHF
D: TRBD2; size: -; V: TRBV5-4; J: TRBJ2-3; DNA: TGTGCCAGCAGCACTCGGGGGGGCAGTGGCGGTACGCAGTATTTT; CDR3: CASSTRGGSGGTQYF
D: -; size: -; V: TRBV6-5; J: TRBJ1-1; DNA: TGTGCCAGCAGTTACGCAGGGACTGAAGCTTTCTTT; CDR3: CASSYAGTEAFF
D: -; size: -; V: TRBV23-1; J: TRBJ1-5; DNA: TGCGCCAGCAGTCAATTATCTCCGGGGGGCACTCCTCAGCCCCAGCATTTT; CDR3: CASSQLSPGGTPQPQHF
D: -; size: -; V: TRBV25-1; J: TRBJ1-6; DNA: TGTGCCAGCAGTGAACGGCGGCAGGGTAGTTCACCCCTCCACTTT; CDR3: CASSERRQGSSPLHF
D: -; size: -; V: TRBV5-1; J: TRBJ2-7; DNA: TGCGCCAGCACCCTCGGGGAGGTCCGCTCCTACGAGCAGTACTTC; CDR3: CASTLGEVRSYEQYF
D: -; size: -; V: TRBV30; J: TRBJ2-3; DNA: TGTGCCTGGAACAGGGAGCCAGATACGCAGTATTTT; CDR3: CAWNREPDTQYF
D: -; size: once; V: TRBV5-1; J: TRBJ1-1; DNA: TGCGCCAGCAGCCAGGGAGGGAGCACTGAAGCTTTCTTT; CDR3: CASSQGGSTEAFF
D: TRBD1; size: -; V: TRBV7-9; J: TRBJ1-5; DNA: TGTGCCAGCAGCTCTGGGACAGGGAGCAATCAGCCCCAGCATTTT; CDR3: CASSSGTGSNQPQHF
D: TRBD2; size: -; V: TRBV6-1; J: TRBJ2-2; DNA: TGTGCCAGCAGTGAATACCCAAGGACTAGCGGGAGAGGTACCGGGGAGCTGTTTTTT; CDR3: CASSEYPRTSGRGTGELFF
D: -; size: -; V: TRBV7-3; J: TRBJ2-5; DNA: TGTGCCAGCAGCTTACTTGGTGGTAGTGGGGAGACCCAGTACTTC; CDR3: CASSLLGGSGETQYF
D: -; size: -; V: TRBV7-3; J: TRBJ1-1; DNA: TGTGCCAGCAGCTTAGGGGGAAGCACTGAAGCTTTCTTT; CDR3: CASSLGGSTEAFF
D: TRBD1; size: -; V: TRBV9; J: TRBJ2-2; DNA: TGTGCCAGCAGCCCCCGGGACAGGAGACGTTCGAACACCGGGGAGCTGTTTTTT; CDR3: CASSPRDRRRSNTGELFF
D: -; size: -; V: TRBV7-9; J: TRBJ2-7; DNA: TGTGCCAGCAGCTTAGCGGCCTACGAGCAGTACTTC; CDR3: CASSLAAYEQYF
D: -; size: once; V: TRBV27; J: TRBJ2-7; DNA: TGTGCCAGCAGTTTATCCGGGGGCGACCGGTACGAGCAGTACTTC; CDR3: CASSLSGGDRYEQYF
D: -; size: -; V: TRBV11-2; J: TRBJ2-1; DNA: TGTGCCAGCAGCCCGACTTTTCCCTCCTACAATGAGCAGTTCTTC; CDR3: CASSPTFPSYNEQFF
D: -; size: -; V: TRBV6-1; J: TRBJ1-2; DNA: TGTGCCAGCAGTGAAGGTGGTGGCCTCTATGGCTACACCTTC; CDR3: CASSEGGGLYGYTF
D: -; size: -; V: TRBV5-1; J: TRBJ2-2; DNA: TGCGCCAGCAGCTTGAAAGTCACCGGGGAGCTGTTTTTT; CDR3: CASSLKVTGELFF
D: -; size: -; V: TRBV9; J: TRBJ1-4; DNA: TGTGCCAGCAGCGCCCCGAGGTCAGGGGTGGGTGAAAAACTGTTTTTT; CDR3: CASSAPRSGVGEKLFF
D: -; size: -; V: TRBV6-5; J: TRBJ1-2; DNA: TGTGCCAGCAGTTACTCGACGAGGGGTCGAGGCTACACCTTC; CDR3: CASSYSTRGRGYTF
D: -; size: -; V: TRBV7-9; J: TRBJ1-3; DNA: TGTGCCAGCAGCGGCGGGGAGTCCGGAAACACCATATATTTT; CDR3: CASSGGESGNTIYF
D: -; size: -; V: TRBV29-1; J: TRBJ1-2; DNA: TGCAGCGTTGAAATTGCGGGGGGCGATGGCTACACCTTC; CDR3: CSVEIAGGDGYTF
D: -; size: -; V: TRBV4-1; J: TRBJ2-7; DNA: TGCGCCAGCAGCCTGCTGATGCGCGACAGGTCCTACGAGCAGTACTTC; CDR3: CASSLLMRDRSYEQYF
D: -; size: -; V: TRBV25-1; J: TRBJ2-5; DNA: TGTGCCAGCAGTGGTACCCGGGACTGGAAAGAGACCCAGTACTTC; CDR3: CASSGTRDWKETQYF
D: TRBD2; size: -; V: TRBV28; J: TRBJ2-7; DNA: TGTGCCAGCAGCCCTGCCCCTAGCGGAGCTGCCTACGAGCAGTACTTC; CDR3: CASSPAPSGAAYEQYF
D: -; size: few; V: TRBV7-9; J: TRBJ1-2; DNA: TGTGCCAGCAGCTTTCCAGGACGGGAGGAGTATGGCTACACCTTC; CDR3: CASSFPGREEYGYTF
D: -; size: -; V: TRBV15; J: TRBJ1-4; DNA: TGTGCCACCAGCAGAGAACGGGCAGGGAGGTTTGAAAAACTGTTTTTT; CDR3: CATSRERAGRFEKLFF
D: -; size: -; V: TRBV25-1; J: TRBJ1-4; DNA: TGTGCCAGCAGTGCAGGGAGGGGAGAAAAACTGTTTTTT; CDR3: CASSAGRGEKLFF
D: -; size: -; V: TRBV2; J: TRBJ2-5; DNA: TGTGCCAGCAGTGAACGGGTCAGTGTAGAGACCCAGTACTTC; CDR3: CASSERVSVETQYF
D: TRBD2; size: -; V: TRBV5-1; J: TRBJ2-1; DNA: TGCGCCAGCAGCCCCTATGGTATTAGCGGGAGAGTGAATGAGCAGTTCTTC; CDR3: CASSPYGISGRVNEQFF
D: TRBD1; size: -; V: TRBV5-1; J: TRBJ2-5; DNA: TGCGCCAGCAGCTTGGGTTCAGGGGGATTAGCGACCCAGTACTTC; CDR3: CASSLGSGGLATQYF
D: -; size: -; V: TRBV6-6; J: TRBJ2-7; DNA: TGTGCCAGCAACCATTGGACGGAGGACTACGAGCAGTACTTC; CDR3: CASNHWTEDYEQYF
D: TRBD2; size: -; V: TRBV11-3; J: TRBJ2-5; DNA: TGTGCCAGCAAAGCGGGGGGGGAGACCCAGTACTTC; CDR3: CASKAGGETQYF
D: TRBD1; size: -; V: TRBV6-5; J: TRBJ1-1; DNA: TGTGCCAGCAGTTACAGGGACAGGGATTATGAAGCTTTCTTT; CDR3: CASSYRDRDYEAFF
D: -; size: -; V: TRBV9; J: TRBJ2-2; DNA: TGTGCCAGCAGGGACCAGAACACCGGGGAGCTGTTTTTT; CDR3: CASRDQNTGELFF
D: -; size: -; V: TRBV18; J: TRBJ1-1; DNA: TGTGCCAGCTCACCCTGGGGTGGCACTGAAGCTTTCTTT; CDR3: CASSPWGGTEAFF
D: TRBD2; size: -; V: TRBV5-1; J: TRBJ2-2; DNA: TGCGCCAGCGGGGAGGGAGCCATGGCCGGGGAGCTGTTTTTT; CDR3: CASGEGAMAGELFF
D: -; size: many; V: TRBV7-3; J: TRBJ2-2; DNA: TGTGCCAGCAGCGCTATAGGCGGTACCGGGGAGCTGTTTTTT; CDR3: CASSAIGGTGELFF